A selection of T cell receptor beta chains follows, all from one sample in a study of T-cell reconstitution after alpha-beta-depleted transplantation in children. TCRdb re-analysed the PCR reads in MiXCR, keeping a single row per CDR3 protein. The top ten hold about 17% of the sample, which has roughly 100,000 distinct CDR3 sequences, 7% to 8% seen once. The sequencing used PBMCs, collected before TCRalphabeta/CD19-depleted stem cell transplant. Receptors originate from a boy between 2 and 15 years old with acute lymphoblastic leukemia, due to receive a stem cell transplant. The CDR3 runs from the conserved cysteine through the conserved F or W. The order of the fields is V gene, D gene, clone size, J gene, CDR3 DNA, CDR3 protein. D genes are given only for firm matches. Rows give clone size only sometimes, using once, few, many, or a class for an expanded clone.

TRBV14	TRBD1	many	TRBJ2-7	TGTGCCAGCAGCCTAAATACCGGGACAGCTGCGTGGGAGCAGTACTTC	CASSLNTGTAAWEQYF
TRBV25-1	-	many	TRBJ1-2	TGTGCCAGCAGTGAATTTGGACAGTTCTATGGCTACACCTTC	CASSEFGQFYGYTF
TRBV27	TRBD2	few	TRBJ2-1	TGTGCCAGCAGGCGGGGGTTCATCGACAATGAGCAGTTCTTC	CASRRGFIDNEQFF
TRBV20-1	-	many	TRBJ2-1	TGCAGTGCTTCCCGGGACTTCAATGAGCAGTTCTTC	CSASRDFNEQFF
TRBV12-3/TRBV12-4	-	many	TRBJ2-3	TGTGCCAGCAGTGAAGTATTCTGGCGGCTGACAGATACGCAGTATTTT	CASSEVFWRLTDTQYF
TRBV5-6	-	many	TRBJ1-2	TGTGCCAGCAGCTTGAGCGGGAGCTTCTATGGCTACACCTTC	CASSLSGSFYGYTF
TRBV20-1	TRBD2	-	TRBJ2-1	TGCAGTGCTAGAGACCCTAGCGGGGGCAGGTACAATGAGCAGTTCTTC	CSARDPSGGRYNEQFF
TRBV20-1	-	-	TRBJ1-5	TGCAGCCTGGGGAGGGGAGATCAGCCCCAGCATTTT	CSLGRGDQPQHF
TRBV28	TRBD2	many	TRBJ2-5	TGTGCCAGCAGTTTGGCCTCTAGCGGGGGTTTGGAGACCCAGTACTTC	CASSLASSGGLETQYF
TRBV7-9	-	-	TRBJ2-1	TGTGCCAGCAGCCTCAAGCGGGCCGCCCTTAGGAATGAGCAGTTCTTC	CASSLKRAALRNEQFF
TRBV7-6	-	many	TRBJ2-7	TGTGCCAGCAGCTTAAATGAGGGAGACTCCTACGAGCAGTACTTC	CASSLNEGDSYEQYF
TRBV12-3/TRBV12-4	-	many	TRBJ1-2	TGTGCCAGCGAGGGGCTACGGGATGGCTACACCTTC	CASEGLRDGYTF
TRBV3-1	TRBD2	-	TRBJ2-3	TGTGCCAGCAGCCAAATGGGACTAGCCTCAGATACGCAGTATTTT	CASSQMGLASDTQYF
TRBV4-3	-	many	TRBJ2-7	TGCGCCAGCAGCCAAGATCTTGATAGCTACGAGCAGTACTTC	CASSQDLDSYEQYF
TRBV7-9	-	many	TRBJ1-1	TGTGCCAGCAGCTCCCTTGGGCGGCAGAACACTGAAGCTTTCTTT	CASSSLGRQNTEAFF
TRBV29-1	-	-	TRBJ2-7	TGCAGCGTTGACGAACAGGGAACCTACGAGCAGTACTTC	CSVDEQGTYEQYF
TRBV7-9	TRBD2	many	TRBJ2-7	TGTGCCAGCAGCTTCGGCCTAGCGGACCTTCAGCAGTACTTC	CASSFGLADLQQYF
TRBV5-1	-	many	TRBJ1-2	TGCGCCAGCAGCTTGGGGGGACAAGGCGATGGCTACACCTTC	CASSLGGQGDGYTF
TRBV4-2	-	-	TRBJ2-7	TGTGCCAGCAGCCAAGAGGATTTATCCTACGAGCAGTACTTC	CASSQEDLSYEQYF
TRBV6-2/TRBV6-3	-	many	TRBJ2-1	TGTGCCAGCAGCTCCGGGCAGGGCTCCTACAATGAGCAGTTCTTC	CASSSGQGSYNEQFF
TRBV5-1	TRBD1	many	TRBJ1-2	TGCGCCAGCAGCCTGACAGGGGATGACTATGGCTACACCTTC	CASSLTGDDYGYTF
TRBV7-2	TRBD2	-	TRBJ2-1	TGTGCCAGCAGCTTAGTGAGGGAGCGGGGGGGCCGAAATGAGCAGTTCTTC	CASSLVRERGGRNEQFF
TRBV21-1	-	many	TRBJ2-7	TGTGCCAGCAGCAAGGGGCCCTACGAGCAGTACTTC	CASSKGPYEQYF
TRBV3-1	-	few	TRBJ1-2	TGTGCCAGCAGCCACGAAGGGTATGGCTACACCTTC	CASSHEGYGYTF
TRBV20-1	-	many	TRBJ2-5	TGCAGTGCCGAGGAGGTCGGGTCTCAGTACTTC	CSAEEVGSQYF
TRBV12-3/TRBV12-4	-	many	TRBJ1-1	TGTGCCAGCAGCTTGGGAAGGAACACTGAAGCTTTCTTT	CASSLGRNTEAFF
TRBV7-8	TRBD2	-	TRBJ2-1	TGTGCCAGCAGCTTGAGGCTAGCGGGGGCAGGGAATGAGCAGTTCTTC	CASSLRLAGAGNEQFF
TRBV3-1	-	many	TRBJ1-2	TGTGCCAGCAGCCGTGGAGGGGTTAGCTATGGCTACACCTTC	CASSRGGVSYGYTF
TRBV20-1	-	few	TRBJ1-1	TGCAGTGCTTTTACCTCAGGGGCGGGGAACACTGAAGCTTTCTTT	CSAFTSGAGNTEAFF
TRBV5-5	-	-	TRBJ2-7	TGTGCCAGCAGCTCACTCGACAACTCAATCTCCTACGAGCAGTACTTC	CASSSLDNSISYEQYF
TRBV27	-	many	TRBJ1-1	TGTGCCAGCAGTTTGATGGGGCCCCGTTCTGAAGCTTTCTTT	CASSLMGPRSEAFF
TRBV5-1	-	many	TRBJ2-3	TGCGCCAGCAGCCCCCCGGGCAGCACAGATACGCAGTATTTT	CASSPPGSTDTQYF
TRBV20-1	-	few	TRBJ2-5	TGCAGTGCTAGTGGTGTTACCCAGTACTTC	CSASGVTQYF
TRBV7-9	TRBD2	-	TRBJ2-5	TGTGCCAGCAGCTTAGGACTAGCGGGCTACCTGAGGGAGACCCAGTACTTC	CASSLGLAGYLRETQYF
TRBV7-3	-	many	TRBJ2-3	TGTGCCAGCAGCCCCGACTCAGGGGCCACAGATACGCAGTATTTT	CASSPDSGATDTQYF
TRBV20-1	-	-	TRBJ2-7	TGCAGTGCTCTGGGAGGTGTCTCGAGCTACGAGCAGTACTTC	CSALGGVSSYEQYF
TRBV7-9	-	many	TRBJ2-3	TGTGCCAGCAGCCCGACCCCGAAAGATACGCAGTATTTT	CASSPTPKDTQYF
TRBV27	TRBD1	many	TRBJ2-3	TGTGCCAGCAGTTTACAGGGGGCGAGCGGCACAGATACGCAGTATTTT	CASSLQGASGTDTQYF
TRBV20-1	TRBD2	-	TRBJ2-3	TGCAGTGCTAGACTAGCGGGGGGCCCTAACACAGATCCGCAGTATTTT	CSARLAGGPNTDPQYF
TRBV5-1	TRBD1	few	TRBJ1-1	TGCGCCAGCAGGACAGGGACCGTGAACACTGAAGCTTTCTTT	CASRTGTVNTEAFF
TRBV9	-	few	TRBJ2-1	TGTGCCAGCAGCCGACTAGGAAATGAGCAGTTCTTC	CASSRLGNEQFF